This is a list of T cell receptor beta chains from one sample in a study of OX40 agonist ivuxolimab in advanced cancers. Only in-frame clones appear in the TCRdb table, and some are missing; sequencing was by immunoSEQ multiplex PCR. The sample includes about 32,000 clones, roughly four fifths of them seen just once. The material was CD4+ or CD8+ T cells sorted from blood, obtained in a trial of the OX40 agonist ivuxolimab. The receptors derive from an adult with an advanced solid tumor such as melanoma, head and neck, liver or kidney cancer. CDR3s include the opening cysteine and the closing phenylalanine or tryptophan. The D gene is left open where the match is weak. Clone size is shown for a subset of rows, as once, few, many or a class of expanded clone.

CDR3 length,clone size,D gene,V gene,J gene,CDR3 DNA,CDR3 protein
16,medium-sized,-,TRBV7-9,TRBJ2-2,TGTGCCAGCAGCCCAAGGATTTTTTTGGACACCGGGGAGCTGTTTTTT,CASSPRIFLDTGELFF
14,-,TRBD1,TRBV5-1,TRBJ1-4,TGCGCCAGCGCCCCCGGGACAGCTAATGAAAAACTGTTTTTT,CASAPGTANEKLFF
15,-,-,TRBV5-1,TRBJ2-3,TGCGCCACCTCTTGGACAGCGAGTTACACAGATACGCAGTATTTT,CATSWTASYTDTQYF
15,-,-,TRBV6-1,TRBJ1-2,TGTGCCAGCAGTGACGGTGGGGGGCGGACTTATGGCTACACCTTC,CASSDGGGRTYGYTF
17,-,-,TRBV6-1,TRBJ1-6,TGTGCCAGCAGGGAACAAACCATGAGCTCCTATAATTCACCCCTCCACTTT,CASREQTMSSYNSPLHF
16,-,-,TRBV5-1,TRBJ2-1,TGCGCCAGCAGTTCGGGAGCGGGTATGGGCAGGGGTGAGCAGTTCTTC,CASSSGAGMGRGEQFF
17,-,-,TRBV10-3,TRBJ2-6,TGTGCCATCAGTGAGTCTAGGGCAGGGGCTGGGGCCAACGTCCTGACTTTC,CAISESRAGAGANVLTF
12,-,-,TRBV30,TRBJ2-3,TGTGCCTGGAACGGGGGGCTAGATACGCAGTATTTT,CAWNGGLDTQYF
11,-,-,TRBV20-1,TRBJ2-1,TGCAGCGCCGGCCGCGGCAATGAGCAGTTCTTC,CSAGRGNEQFF
15,medium-sized,TRBD2,TRBV6-5,TRBJ2-3,TGTGCCAGCAGAGATAGCGGGGGCCCCACAGATACGCAGTATTTT,CASRDSGGPTDTQYF
14,-,-,TRBV5-4,TRBJ1-2,TGTGCCAGCAGCTCGGAAGGGACTCCGATAGGCTACACCTTC,CASSSEGTPIGYTF
17,-,TRBD2,TRBV5-6,TRBJ2-7,TGTGCCAGCAGCCCCCCTCGTTCGGGGGGGGGAGTCTACGAGCAGTACTTC,CASSPPRSGGGVYEQYF
13,-,TRBD1,TRBV29-1,TRBJ2-7,TGCAGCGCCGGGAACAGGGGGCTGGACGAGCAGTACTTC,CSAGNRGLDEQYF
18,-,-,TRBV4-1,TRBJ1-1,TGCGCCAGCAGCCAAGCCCTTACCATGACGAGGGGGGGGACTGAAGCTTTCTTT,CASSQALTMTRGGTEAFF
16,few,-,TRBV4-1,TRBJ2-3,TGCGCCAGCAGCCAAGAACCTGGGCTACCCGGGGATACGCAGTATTTT,CASSQEPGLPGDTQYF
14,-,-,TRBV5-1,TRBJ2-5,TGCGCCAGCAGCTCGCGACCCCCAAAAGAGACCCAGTACTTC,CASSSRPPKETQYF